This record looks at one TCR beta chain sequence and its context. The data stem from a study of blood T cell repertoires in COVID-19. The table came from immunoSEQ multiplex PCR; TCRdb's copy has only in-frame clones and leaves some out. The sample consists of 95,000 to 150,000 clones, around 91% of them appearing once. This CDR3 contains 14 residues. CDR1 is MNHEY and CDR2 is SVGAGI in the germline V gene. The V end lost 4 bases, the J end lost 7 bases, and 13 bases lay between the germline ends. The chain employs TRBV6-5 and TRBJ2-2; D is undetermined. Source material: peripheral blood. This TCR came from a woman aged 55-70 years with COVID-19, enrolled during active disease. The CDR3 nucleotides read TGTGCCAGCAGTTCCTCGGGCCGGCACGGGGAGCTGTTTTTT. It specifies CASSSSGRHGELFF.